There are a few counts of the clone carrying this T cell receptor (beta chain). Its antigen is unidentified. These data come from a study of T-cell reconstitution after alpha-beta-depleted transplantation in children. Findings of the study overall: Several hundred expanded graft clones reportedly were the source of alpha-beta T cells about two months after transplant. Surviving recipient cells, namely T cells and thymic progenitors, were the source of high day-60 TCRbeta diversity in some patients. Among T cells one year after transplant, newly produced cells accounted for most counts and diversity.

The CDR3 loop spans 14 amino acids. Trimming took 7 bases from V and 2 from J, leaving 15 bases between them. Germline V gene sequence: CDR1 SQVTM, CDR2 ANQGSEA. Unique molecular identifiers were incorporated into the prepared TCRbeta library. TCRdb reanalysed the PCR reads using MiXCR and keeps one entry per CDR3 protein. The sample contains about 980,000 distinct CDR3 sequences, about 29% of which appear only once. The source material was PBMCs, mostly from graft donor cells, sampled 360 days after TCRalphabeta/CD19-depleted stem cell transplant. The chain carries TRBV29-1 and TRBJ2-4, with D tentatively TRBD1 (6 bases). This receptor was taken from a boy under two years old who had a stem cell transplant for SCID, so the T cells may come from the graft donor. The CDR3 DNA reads TGCAGCGCCCGAGACAGGTGGACCAAAAACATTCAGTACTTC. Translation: CSARDRWTKNIQYF. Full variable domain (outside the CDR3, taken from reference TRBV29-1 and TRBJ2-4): SAVISQKPSRDICQRGTSLTIQCQVDSQVTMMFWYRQQPGQSLTLIATANQGSEATYESGFVIDKFPISRPNLTFSTLTVSNMSPEDSSIYLCSARDRWTKNIQYFGAGTRLSVL.